The 24 T cell receptor beta chains given below trace back to one sample, sequenced in a study of T cells in localized non-small cell lung cancer. Clones were sequenced by immunoSEQ multiplex PCR, and TCRdb holds only the in-frame ones, with some missing. The sample comprises 50,000 to 70,000 clones, approximately 90% of which are singletons, and 15% to 20% rests with the top ten. The starting material was peripheral blood, obtained before any cancer treatment. All receptors come from a man aged 40 to 75 with stage I lung adenocarcinoma.

The chain is built from TRBV27 and TRBJ2-3; no clear D gene. Trimming pared 6 bases from V and 0 bases from J, leaving 7 bases between. The germline CDR1 and CDR2 sequences are MNHEY and SMNVEV (reference sequence). The CDR3 has 13 amino acids. The CDR3 nucleotides read TGTGCCAGCAGAAGAGCGAGCACAGATACGCAGTATTTT. This translates into CASRRASTDTQYF.

V usage is TRBV6-5 and J usage is TRBJ1-5; 9 positions match TRBD1. The CDR3 runs to 14 residues. Germline loops: CDR1 MNHEY, CDR2 SVGAGI. J gave up 7 bases and V 4 bases, and 5 bases lay outside the gene matches. Here the CDR3 reads CASSFRQGGQPQHF. The CDR3 coding sequence is TGTGCCAGCAGTTTCCGACAGGGGGGACAGCCCCAGCATTTT.

The chain recombines TRBV9 with TRBJ2-7, with TRBD2 matching over 8 bases. Trimming cost V 4 bases and J 2 bases; bases outside gene matches: 8. In germline, CDR1 is SGDLS, CDR2 YYNGEE. CDR3 length: 15 residues. In nucleotides, the CDR3 is TGTGCCAGCAGCCCGGGGAGCGGGAGACCCTACGAGCAGTACTTC. Protein product: CASSPGSGRPYEQYF.

The V and J genes are TRBV7-8 and TRBJ1-1, with D hard to call. Per germline, CDR1 SGHVS and CDR2 FQNEAQ. This CDR3 comprises 15 residues. Trimming left V 3 bases short and J 1 base short, with 12 bases between. CDR3 in DNA: TGTGCCAGCAGCTTTCTCTCGGCAAAGAACACTGAAGCTTTCTTT. This encodes CASSFLSAKNTEAFF.

In its sample, this clone was seen once. The chain recombines TRBV29-1 with TRBJ1-1; D not certain. The CDR3 has 11 residues. Germline V gene data show CDR1 as SQVTM and CDR2 as ANQGSEA. Deletions cut 4 bases from V and 0 bases from J, with 3 bases between. The CDR3 nucleotides are TGCAGCGTTGGCATGAACACTGAAGCTTTCTTT. This codes for CSVGMNTEAFF. The entire variable domain, with the rest obtained from reference TRBV29-1 and TRBJ1-1, is as follows: SAVISQKPSRDICQRGTSLTIQCQVDSQVTMMFWYRQQPGQSLTLIATANQGSEATYESGFVIDKFPISRPNLTFSTLTVSNMSPEDSSIYLCSVGMNTEAFFGQGTRLTVV.

The chain couples TRBV25-1 to TRBJ1-1; D might be TRBD1 (5 bases). Trimming removed 3 bases from V and 5 bases from J, with 13 bases in between. CDR3 length: 14 amino acids. CDR1 is MGHDK and CDR2 is SYGVNS in the germline V gene. CDR3: CASSDQGSRTEAFF. CDR3 DNA: TGTGCCAGCAGTGATCAGGGTTCGAGAACTGAAGCTTTCTTT.

This chain links TRBV11-2 with TRBJ2-3, with D unclear. The germline V gene encodes CDR1 SGHAT and CDR2 FQNNGV. The ends were cut back, 5 bases at V and 10 bases at J, with 13 bases in the middle. This CDR3 comprises 12 residues. CDR3 sequence reads: CASSLLRGSQYF. The CDR3, as DNA: TGTGCCAGCAGCCTCCTCCGAGGATCGCAGTATTTT.

The rearrangement joins TRBV29-1 to TRBJ1-1; maybe TRBD1 (5 bases). The CDR3 sequence is 12 residues long. Germline CDR1 is SQVTM and CDR2 is ANQGSEA. Trimming pared 4 bases from V and 3 bases from J, leaving 9 bases between. This CDR3 reads CSVGRGDTEAFF. In nucleotides, the CDR3 is TGCAGCGTTGGGAGAGGGGACACTGAAGCTTTCTTT.

In this sample, this clone turned up a few times. The chain has TRBV4-2 and TRBJ2-4; 7 bases agree with TRBD2. CDR3 size: 15 residues. The V segment lost 1 base and the J segment 3 bases; nucleotides outside the gene matches: 3. Germline CDR1 LGHNA, CDR2 YNFKEQ. DNA for the CDR3: TGTGCCAGCAGCCAAGGTGGGGGGGGCAAAAACATTCAGTACTTC. It translates to CASSQGGGGKNIQYF.

This chain links TRBV20-1 with TRBJ2-7; D gene uncertain. Trimming took off 5 bases at V and 4 bases at J, with 9 bases between the two ends. CDR1 is DFQATT, CDR2 SNEGSKA, per germline (reference sequence). The CDR3 is made up of 11 amino acids. DNA of the CDR3: TGCAGTGCTGAGTGGGGATACGAGCAGTACTTC. It yields the protein CSAEWGYEQYF.

The chain couples TRBV7-9 to TRBJ2-7; D remains unclear. V was pared by 7 bases and J by 1 base, with 11 bases between. Germline assignment: CDR1 SEHNR and CDR2 FQNEAQ (reference sequence). The CDR3 covers 13 residues. The CDR3 sequence is CASNRLTSYEQYF. CDR3 in DNA: TGTGCCAGCAATCGACTGACTTCCTACGAGCAGTACTTC.

The table lists this clone with a count of one. The rearrangement uses TRBV9 and TRBJ1-2; D gene unclear. Looked up from germline, CDR1 is SGDLS and CDR2 is YYNGEE. This CDR3 region has 13 residues. Between the trimmed V and J ends, which lost 0 bases and 2 bases, there was a span of 5 bases. Here the CDR3 DNA reads TGTGCCAGCAGCGTAGAGGACAACTATGGCTACACCTTC. It codes for CASSVEDNYGYTF.

The chain couples TRBV4-3 to TRBJ2-7; the D call may be TRBD1 or TRBD2 (5 bases each). Germline-derived CDR1 and CDR2 are LGHNA and YSLEER. Trimming removed 2 bases from V and 4 bases from J, with 6 bases in between. This CDR3 contains 12 residues. CDR3 sequence (DNA): TGCGCCAGCAGCCAATGGGGGTACGAGCAGTACTTC. Translated: CASSQWGYEQYF.

The rearrangement uses TRBV15 and TRBJ2-7, with 10 nucleotides matching TRBD2. Germline CDR1 reads LNHNV; CDR2 reads YYDKDF (reference sequence). The V gene end was trimmed by 0 bases and the J gene end by 0 bases; junction bases not matched to a gene: 8. The CDR3 runs 18 residues. CDR3 in DNA: TGTGCCACCAGCAGAGATAGGGCTAGCGGGAGAAGCTCCTACGAGCAGTACTTC. This encodes CATSRDRASGRSSYEQYF.

The chain links TRBV7-9 to TRBJ2-5; TRBD2 agrees at 10 bases. After removal of 3 bases from V and 5 bases from J, the junction contained 6 bases not matched to a gene. Germline assignment: CDR1 SEHNR and CDR2 FQNEAQ (reference sequence). The CDR3 loop spans 15 amino acids. The CDR3: CASSFPAGGLETQYF. Here the CDR3 DNA reads TGTGCCAGCAGCTTCCCAGCGGGAGGGTTGGAGACCCAGTACTTC.

The V call is TRBV7-9, the J call TRBJ2-5; 9 nucleotides align to TRBD2. V lost 6 bases to trimming and J lost 4 bases; unmatched junction nucleotides: 9. Germline assignment: CDR1 SEHNR and CDR2 FQNEAQ (reference sequence). This CDR3 comprises 15 residues. The CDR3 is CASRSIAGVGETQYF. In nucleotides, the CDR3 is TGTGCCAGCAGATCCATAGCGGGAGTTGGAGAGACCCAGTACTTC.

The CDR3 coding sequence is TGTGCCAGCAGCTCCCACAGGGCCGAGACCCAGTACTTC. Protein product: CASSSHRAETQYF. The chain joins TRBV7-2 to TRBJ2-5; possible D gene TRBD1, 6 bases. Germline loops: CDR1 SGHTA, CDR2 FQGNSA. This CDR3 region has 13 residues. Between the trimmed V and J ends, which lost 4 bases and 5 bases, there was a span of 11 bases. Based on the CDR3 plus reference TRBV7-2 and TRBJ2-5, the full variable domain is GAGVSQSPSNKVTEKGKDVELRCDPISGHTALYWYRQSLGQGLEFLIYFQGNSAPDKSGLPSDRFSAERTGGSVSTLTIQRTQQEDSAVYLCASSSHRAETQYFGPGTRLLVL.

The chain couples TRBV19 to TRBJ1-2; the D gene is possibly TRBD1 (6 bases). Germline CDR1 and CDR2: LNHDA and SQIVND (reference sequence). The CDR3 is 15 amino acids. V lost 6 bases and J lost 0, with 14 bases in between. The CDR3 is CASSPGQTSNYGYTF. In DNA, the CDR3 is TGTGCCAGTAGCCCCGGACAGACATCTAACTATGGCTACACCTTC.

The chain carries TRBV30 and TRBJ1-1; 9 nucleotides line up with TRBD1. Germline CDR1 and CDR2: GTSNPN and SVGIG (reference sequence). The J segment lost 4 bases and the V segment lost 0 bases, leaving 3 bases of the junction unmatched. The CDR3 sequence is 14 residues long. The CDR3 region is CAWSVQGARTEAFF. DNA of the CDR3: TGTGCCTGGAGTGTACAGGGGGCGCGCACTGAAGCTTTCTTT.

V and J are TRBV27 and TRBJ2-1; the D gene is possibly TRBD2 (6 bases). The CDR3 covers 14 residues. Germline loops: CDR1 MNHEY, CDR2 SMNVEV (reference sequence). Trimming removed 0 bases at V and 12 bases at J, with 15 bases between. CDR3 nucleotides: TGTGCCAGCAGTTTATCGAGTAGCGGCGTTGTGCAGTTCTTC. This translates into CASSLSSSGVVQFF.

The rearrangement uses TRBV9 and TRBJ1-5; 7 bases agree with TRBD1. Germline CDR1 and CDR2: SGDLS and YYNGEE. V shed 3 bases and J 5 bases; nucleotides not matched to a gene: 8. The CDR3 totals 15 residues. CDR3 nucleotides: TGTGCCAGCAGCGCCGGGACAGCCTTTCATCAGCCCCAGCATTTT. Amino acid sequence: CASSAGTAFHQPQHF.

The V gene is TRBV29-1, the J gene TRBJ2-2; 7 positions agree with TRBD1. The germline CDR1 and CDR2 sequences are SQVTM and ANQGSEA. The CDR3 has 15 amino acids. J lost 2 bases, V lost 2 bases, and 5 bases had no gene match. In DNA, the CDR3 is TGCAGCGTTGAAAGGCAGGGGGTTAACACCGGGGAGCTGTTTTTT. It yields the protein CSVERQGVNTGELFF.

This rearrangement joins TRBV6-1 to TRBJ1-2, with 8 bases fitting TRBD1. The length of the CDR3 is 11 residues. Germline V lookup: CDR1 MNHNS, CDR2 SASEGT. The V and J ends lost 8 bases and 4 bases, in that order; junction bases with no gene match: 0. The CDR3 reads CASGTGYGYTF. CDR3 DNA sequence: TGTGCCAGCGGGACAGGCTATGGCTACACCTTC.

The chain uses TRBV27 and TRBJ1-5; D is perhaps TRBD1 (5 bases). The germline V gene has CDR1 MNHEY and CDR2 SMNVEV (reference sequence). This CDR3 is 14 amino acids long. V gave up 3 bases and J gave up 6 bases, with 12 bases separating them. The CDR3 region has the DNA TGTGCCAGCAGTTTTGGAGTGAGGGGTCAGCCCCAGCATTTT. Translated, it gives CASSFGVRGQPQHF.